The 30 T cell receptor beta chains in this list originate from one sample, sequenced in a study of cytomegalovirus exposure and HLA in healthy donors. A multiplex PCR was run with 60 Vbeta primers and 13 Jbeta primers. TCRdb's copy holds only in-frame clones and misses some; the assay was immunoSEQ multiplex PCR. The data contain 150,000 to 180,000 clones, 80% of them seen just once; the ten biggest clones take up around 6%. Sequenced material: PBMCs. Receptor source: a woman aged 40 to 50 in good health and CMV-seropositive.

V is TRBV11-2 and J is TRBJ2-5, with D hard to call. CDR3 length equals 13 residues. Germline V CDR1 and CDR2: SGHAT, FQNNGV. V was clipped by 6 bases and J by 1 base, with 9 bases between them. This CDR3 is CASRRWAQETQYF. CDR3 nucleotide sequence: TGTGCCAGCAGACGCTGGGCCCAAGAGACCCAGTACTTC.

In DNA, the CDR3 is TGTGCCAGCAGCGTAGGACTCGGGACAGGGCTCTCCCTTACCGAGCAGTACTTC. Amino acids: CASSVGLGTGLSLTEQYF. The chain recombines TRBV9 with TRBJ2-7, with 9 bases matching TRBD1. Germline lookup yields CDR1 SGDLS and CDR2 YYNGEE. Trimming took 0 bases from V and 6 from J; bases not matched to a gene: 16. This CDR3 is built from 18 residues.

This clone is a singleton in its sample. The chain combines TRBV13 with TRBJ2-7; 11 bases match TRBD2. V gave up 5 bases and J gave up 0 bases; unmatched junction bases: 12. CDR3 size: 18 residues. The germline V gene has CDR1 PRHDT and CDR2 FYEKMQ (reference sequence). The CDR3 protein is CASSPWGTSGPYSYEQYF. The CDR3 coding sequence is TGTGCCAGCAGCCCCTGGGGGACTAGCGGCCCGTACTCCTACGAGCAGTACTTC.

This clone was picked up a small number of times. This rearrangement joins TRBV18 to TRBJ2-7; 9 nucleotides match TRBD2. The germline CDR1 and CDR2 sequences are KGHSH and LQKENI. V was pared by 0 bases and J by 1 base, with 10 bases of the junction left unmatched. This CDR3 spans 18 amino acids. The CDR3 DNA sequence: TGTGCCAGCTCACCACCGGGGGGAGGACTAGCGAATTCCTACGAGCAGTACTTC. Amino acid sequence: CASSPPGGGLANSYEQYF. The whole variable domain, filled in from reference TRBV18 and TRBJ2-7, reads NAGVMQNPRHLVRRRGQEARLRCSPMKGHSHVYWYRQLPEEGLKFMVYLQKENIIDESGMPKERFSAEFPKEGPSILRIQQVVRGDSAAYFCASSPPGGGLANSYEQYFGPGTRLTVT.

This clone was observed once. The CDR3: CASSYLRTVYNSPLHF. The CDR3, as DNA: TGTGCCAGCAGTTACCTCAGGACAGTTTATAATTCACCCCTCCACTTT. The rearrangement joins TRBV2 to TRBJ1-6, with D tentatively TRBD1 (6 bases). Looked up from germline, CDR1 is SNHLY and CDR2 is FYNNEI. Between the trimmed V and J ends, which lost 5 bases and 4 bases, there was a span of 15 bases. The CDR3 covers 16 residues.

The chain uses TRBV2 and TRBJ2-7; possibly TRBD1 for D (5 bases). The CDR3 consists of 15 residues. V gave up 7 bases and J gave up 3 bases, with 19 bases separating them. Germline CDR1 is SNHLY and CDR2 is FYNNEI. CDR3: CASTLEFGQGYEQYF. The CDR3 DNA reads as TGTGCCAGCACCCTCGAGTTTGGGCAGGGCTACGAGCAGTACTTC.

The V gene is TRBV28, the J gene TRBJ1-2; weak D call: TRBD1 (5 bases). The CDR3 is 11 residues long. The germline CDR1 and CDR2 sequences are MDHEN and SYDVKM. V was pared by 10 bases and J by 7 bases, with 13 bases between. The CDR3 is CATSRGGGYTF. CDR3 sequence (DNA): TGTGCCACCTCTAGGGGCGGTGGCTACACCTTC.

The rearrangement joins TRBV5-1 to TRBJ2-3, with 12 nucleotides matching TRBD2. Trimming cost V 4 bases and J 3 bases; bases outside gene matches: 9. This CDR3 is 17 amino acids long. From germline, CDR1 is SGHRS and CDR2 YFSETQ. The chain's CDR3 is CASSTLLAGGRTDTQYF. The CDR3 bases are TGCGCCAGCAGCACCTTACTAGCGGGAGGAAGGACAGATACGCAGTATTTT.

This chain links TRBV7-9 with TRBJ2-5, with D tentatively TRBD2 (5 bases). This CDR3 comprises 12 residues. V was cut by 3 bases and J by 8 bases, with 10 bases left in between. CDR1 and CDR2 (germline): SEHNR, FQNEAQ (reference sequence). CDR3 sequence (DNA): TGTGCCAGCAGCTTCATCCGGGATACCCAGTACTTC. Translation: CASSFIRDTQYF.

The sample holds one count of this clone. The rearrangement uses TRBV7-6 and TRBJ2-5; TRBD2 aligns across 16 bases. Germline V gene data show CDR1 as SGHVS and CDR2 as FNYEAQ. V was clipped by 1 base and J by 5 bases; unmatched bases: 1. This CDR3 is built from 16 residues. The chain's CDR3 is CASSLGGLAGGETQYF. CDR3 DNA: TGTGCCAGCAGCTTAGGGGGACTAGCGGGAGGGGAGACCCAGTACTTC.

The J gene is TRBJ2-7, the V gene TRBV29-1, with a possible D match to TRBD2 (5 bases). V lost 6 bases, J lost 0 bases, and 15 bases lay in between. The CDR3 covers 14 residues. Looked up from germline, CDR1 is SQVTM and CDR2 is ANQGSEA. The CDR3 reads CSVLLGLYSYEQYF. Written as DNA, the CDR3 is TGCAGCGTACTACTAGGGCTTTACTCCTACGAGCAGTACTTC.

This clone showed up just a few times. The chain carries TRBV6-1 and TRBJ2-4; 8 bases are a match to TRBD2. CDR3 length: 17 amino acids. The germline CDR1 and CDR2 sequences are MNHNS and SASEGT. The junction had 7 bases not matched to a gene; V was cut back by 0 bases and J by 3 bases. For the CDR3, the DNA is TGTGCCAGCAGTGAAGCCTCGGGAGGGCTGGTCAAAAACATTCAGTACTTC. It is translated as CASSEASGGLVKNIQYF.

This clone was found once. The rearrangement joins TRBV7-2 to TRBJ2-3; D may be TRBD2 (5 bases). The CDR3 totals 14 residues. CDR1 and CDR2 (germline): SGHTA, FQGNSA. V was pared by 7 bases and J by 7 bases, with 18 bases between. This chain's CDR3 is CASNGRERAYTQYF. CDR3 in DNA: TGTGCCAGCAATGGTCGGGAAAGAGCTTATACGCAGTATTTT.

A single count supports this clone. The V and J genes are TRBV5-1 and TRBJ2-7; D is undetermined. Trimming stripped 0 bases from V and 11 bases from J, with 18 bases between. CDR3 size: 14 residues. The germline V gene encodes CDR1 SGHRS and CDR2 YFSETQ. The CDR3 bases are TGCGCCAGCAGCTTGGGTAATATAGCAGATCCTAAGTACTTC. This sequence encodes CASSLGNIADPKYF.

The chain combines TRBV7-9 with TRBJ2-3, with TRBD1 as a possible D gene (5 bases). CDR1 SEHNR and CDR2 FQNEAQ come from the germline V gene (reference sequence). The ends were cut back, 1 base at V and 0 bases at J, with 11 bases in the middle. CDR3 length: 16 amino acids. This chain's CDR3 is CASSLERGRSTDTQYF. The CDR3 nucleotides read TGTGCCAGCAGCTTAGAAAGGGGCAGGAGCACAGATACGCAGTATTTT.

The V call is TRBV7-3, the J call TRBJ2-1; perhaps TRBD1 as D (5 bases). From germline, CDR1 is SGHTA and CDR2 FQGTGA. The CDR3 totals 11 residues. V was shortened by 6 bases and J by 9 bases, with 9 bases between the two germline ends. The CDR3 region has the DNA TGTGCCAGCAGTCAGGGTGGTGAGCAGTTCTTC. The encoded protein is CASSQGGEQFF.

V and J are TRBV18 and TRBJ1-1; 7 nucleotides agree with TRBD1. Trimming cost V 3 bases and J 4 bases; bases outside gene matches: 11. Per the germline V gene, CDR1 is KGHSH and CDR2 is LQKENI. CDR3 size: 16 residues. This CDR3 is CASSPERQGKGTEAFF. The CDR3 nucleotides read TGTGCCAGCTCACCCGAAAGACAGGGAAAGGGCACTGAAGCTTTCTTT.

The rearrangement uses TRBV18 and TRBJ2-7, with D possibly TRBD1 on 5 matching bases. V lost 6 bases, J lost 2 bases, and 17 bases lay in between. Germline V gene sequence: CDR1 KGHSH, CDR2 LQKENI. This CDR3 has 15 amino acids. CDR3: CASSLREGATYEQYF. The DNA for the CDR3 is TGTGCCAGCTCGCTCAGAGAAGGGGCTACCTACGAGCAGTACTTC.

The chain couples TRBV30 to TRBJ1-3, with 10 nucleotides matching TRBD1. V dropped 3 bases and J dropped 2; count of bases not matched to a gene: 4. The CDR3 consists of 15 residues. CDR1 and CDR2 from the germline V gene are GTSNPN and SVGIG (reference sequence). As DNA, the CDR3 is TGTGCCTGGAGGGAGACAGGGGGCACTGGAAACACCATATATTTT. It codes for CAWRETGGTGNTIYF.

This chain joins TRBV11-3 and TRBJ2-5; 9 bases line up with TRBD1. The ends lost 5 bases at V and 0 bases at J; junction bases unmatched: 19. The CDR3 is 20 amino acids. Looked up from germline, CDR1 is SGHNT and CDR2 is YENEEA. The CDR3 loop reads CASSPRRLVPGTGNQETQYF. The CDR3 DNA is TGTGCCAGCAGCCCGAGACGCCTTGTCCCTGGGACAGGGAACCAAGAGACCCAGTACTTC.

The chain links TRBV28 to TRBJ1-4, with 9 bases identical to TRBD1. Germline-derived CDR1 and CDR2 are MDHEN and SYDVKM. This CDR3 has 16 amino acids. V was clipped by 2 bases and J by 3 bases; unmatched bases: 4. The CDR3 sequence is CASSLGDREPNEKLFF. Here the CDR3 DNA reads TGTGCCAGCAGTTTAGGGGACAGGGAACCTAATGAAAAACTGTTTTTT.

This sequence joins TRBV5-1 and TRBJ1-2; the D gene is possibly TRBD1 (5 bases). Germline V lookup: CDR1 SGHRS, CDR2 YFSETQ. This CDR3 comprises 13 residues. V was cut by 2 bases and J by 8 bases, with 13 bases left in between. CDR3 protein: CASSLGDSVGYTF. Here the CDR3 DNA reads TGCGCCAGCAGCTTAGGGGATTCGGTCGGCTACACCTTC.

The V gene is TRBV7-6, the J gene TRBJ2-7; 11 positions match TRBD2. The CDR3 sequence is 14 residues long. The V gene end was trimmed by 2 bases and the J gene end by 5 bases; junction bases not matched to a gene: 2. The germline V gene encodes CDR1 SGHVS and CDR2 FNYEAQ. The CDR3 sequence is CASSLIAGGDEQYF. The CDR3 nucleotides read TGTGCCAGCAGCTTAATAGCGGGAGGGGACGAGCAGTACTTC.

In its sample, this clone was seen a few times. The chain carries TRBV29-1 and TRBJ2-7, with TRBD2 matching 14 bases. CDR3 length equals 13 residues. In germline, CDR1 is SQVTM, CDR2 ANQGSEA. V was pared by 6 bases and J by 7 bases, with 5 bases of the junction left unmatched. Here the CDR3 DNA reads TGCAGCGTCCAACGACTAGCGGGGGGGGAGCAGTACTTC. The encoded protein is CSVQRLAGGEQYF.

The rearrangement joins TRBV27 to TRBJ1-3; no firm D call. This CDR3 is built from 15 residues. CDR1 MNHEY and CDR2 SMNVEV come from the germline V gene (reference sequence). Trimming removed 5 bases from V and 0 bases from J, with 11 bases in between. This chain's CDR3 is CASSPTFRSGNTIYF. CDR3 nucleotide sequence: TGTGCCAGCAGTCCGACATTTCGCTCTGGAAACACCATATATTTT.

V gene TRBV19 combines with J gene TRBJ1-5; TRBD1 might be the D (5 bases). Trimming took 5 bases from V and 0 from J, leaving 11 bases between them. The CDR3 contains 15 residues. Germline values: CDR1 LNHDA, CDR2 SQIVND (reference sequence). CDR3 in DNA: TGTGCCAGTAGTTCTAGGGGATATAGCAATCAGCCCCAGCATTTT. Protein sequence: CASSSRGYSNQPQHF.

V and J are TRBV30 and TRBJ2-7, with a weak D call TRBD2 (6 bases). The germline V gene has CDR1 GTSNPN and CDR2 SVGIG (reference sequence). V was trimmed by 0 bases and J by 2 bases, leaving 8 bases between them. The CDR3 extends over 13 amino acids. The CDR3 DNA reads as TGTGCCTGGAGTGTCGGAGGGCCCTACGAGCAGTACTTC. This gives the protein CAWSVGGPYEQYF. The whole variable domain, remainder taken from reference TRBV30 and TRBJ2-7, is SQTIHQWPATLVQPVGSPLSLECTVEGTSNPNLYWYRQAAGRGLQLLFYSVGIGQISSEVPQNLSASRPQDRQFILSSKKLLLSDSGFYLCAWSVGGPYEQYFGPGTRLTVT.

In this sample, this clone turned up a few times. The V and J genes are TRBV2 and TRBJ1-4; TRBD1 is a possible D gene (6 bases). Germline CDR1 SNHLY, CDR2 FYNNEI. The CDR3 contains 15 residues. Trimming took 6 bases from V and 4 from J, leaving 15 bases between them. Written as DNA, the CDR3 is TGTGCCAGCAGCGTATATGCAGGGGTTAATGAAAAACTGTTTTTT. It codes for CASSVYAGVNEKLFF. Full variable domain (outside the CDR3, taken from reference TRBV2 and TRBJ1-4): EPEVTQTPSHQVTQMGQEVILRCVPISNHLYFYWYRQILGQKVEFLVSFYNNEISEKSEIFDDQFSVERPDGSNFTLKIRSTKLEDSAMYFCASSVYAGVNEKLFFGSGTQLSVL.

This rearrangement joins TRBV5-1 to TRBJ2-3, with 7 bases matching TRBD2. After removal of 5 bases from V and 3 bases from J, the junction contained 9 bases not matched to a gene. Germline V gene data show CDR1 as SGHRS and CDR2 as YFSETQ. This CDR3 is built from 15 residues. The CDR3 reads CASRAEGGRTDTQYF. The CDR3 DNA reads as TGCGCCAGCAGGGCTGAGGGAGGGAGAACAGATACGCAGTATTTT.

CDR3 loop: CASRDRRKTDTQYF. DNA of the CDR3: TGTGCCAGTAGGGACAGAAGGAAAACAGATACGCAGTATTTT. This chain uses TRBV19 with TRBJ2-3; D possibly corresponds to TRBD1 (6 bases). The CDR3 covers 14 residues. Germline CDR1 LNHDA, CDR2 SQIVND (reference sequence). The germline V and J ends were trimmed by 6 bases and 3 bases, with 13 bases remaining between them.